Each of the 31 T cell receptor beta chains below was sequenced from the same sample in a study of blood T cell repertoires in COVID-19. Measured with immunoSEQ multiplex PCR; TCRdb has only the in-frame clones, and not every one. The sample has hundreds of thousands of clones; roughly nine tenths are singletons. The sequencing input was peripheral blood. The receptors shown here come from a man aged 35-49 years with acute or convalescent COVID-19.

This sequence joins TRBV7-2 and TRBJ1-1; no firm D call. Between the trimmed V and J ends, which lost 1 base and 0 bases, there was a span of 6 bases. The CDR3 loop spans 14 amino acids. Germline lookup yields CDR1 SGHTA and CDR2 FQGNSA. CDR3 loop: CASSLVAVNTEAFF. The CDR3 DNA reads TGTGCCAGCAGCTTAGTCGCGGTGAACACTGAAGCTTTCTTT.

This sequence joins TRBV4-1 and TRBJ2-1; 10 positions match TRBD2. The CDR3 spans 17 residues. Germline-derived CDR1 and CDR2 are MGHRA and YSYEKL. Unmatched junction bases numbered 10, after V lost 1 base and J lost 7 bases. The CDR3 loop reads CASSQAEGLAGENEQFF. DNA of the CDR3: TGCGCCAGCAGCCAAGCGGAGGGGCTAGCGGGGGAGAATGAGCAGTTCTTC.

The chain uses TRBV11-1 and TRBJ2-3, with 13 bases that match TRBD2. The CDR3 has 16 amino acids. Per germline, CDR1 SGHAT and CDR2 FQDESV (reference sequence). The J segment lost 3 bases and the V segment lost 5 bases, leaving 5 bases of the junction unmatched. The CDR3 bases are TGTGCCAGCAGCCAGAGGACTAGCGGGAGAACAGATACGCAGTATTTT. Encoded protein: CASSQRTSGRTDTQYF.

The chain has TRBV4-1 and TRBJ2-1; 12 nucleotides align to TRBD2. The CDR3 covers 15 residues. Germline loops: CDR1 MGHRA, CDR2 YSYEKL. Trimming cost V 6 bases and J 4 bases; bases outside gene matches: 4. The CDR3 reads CASRRLAGDYNEQFF. The CDR3 nucleotides are TGCGCCAGCAGAAGACTAGCGGGAGATTACAATGAGCAGTTCTTC.

This sequence joins TRBV4-1 and TRBJ1-1; 8 bases are shared with TRBD1. Germline CDR1 MGHRA, CDR2 YSYEKL. V lost 1 base to trimming and J lost 3 bases; unmatched junction nucleotides: 7. The CDR3 extends over 16 amino acids. CDR3 amino acids: CASSQGTGTWDTEAFF. The CDR3 DNA is TGCGCCAGCAGCCAAGGGACAGGGACCTGGGACACTGAAGCTTTCTTT.

The sample holds a few counts of this clone. V usage is TRBV9 and J usage is TRBJ2-2; 7 positions agree with TRBD2. The J segment lost 7 bases and the V segment lost 3 bases, leaving 3 bases of the junction unmatched. Looked up from germline, CDR1 is SGDLS and CDR2 is YYNGEE. The CDR3 is made up of 13 amino acids. CDR3 sequence reads: CASSAGGHGELFF. CDR3 bases: TGTGCCAGCAGCGCGGGGGGTCACGGGGAGCTGTTTTTT.

The rearrangement links TRBV4-1 to TRBJ2-7, with D possibly TRBD1 on 5 matching bases. CDR1 is MGHRA, CDR2 YSYEKL, per germline. V lost 1 base and J 1 base, leaving 8 bases between the germline ends. This CDR3 is built from 14 residues. CDR3 nucleotide sequence: TGCGCCAGCAGCCAAGCGGACACTTCCTACGAGCAGTACTTC. This encodes CASSQADTSYEQYF.

The chain uses TRBV19 and TRBJ1-5, with a tentative D call TRBD1 (5 bases). The CDR3 spans 14 residues. The ends were cut back, 4 bases at V and 3 bases at J, with 10 bases in the middle. CDR1 is LNHDA, CDR2 SQIVND, per germline (reference sequence). CDR3 protein: CASSKDGHNQPQHF. CDR3 in DNA: TGTGCCAGTAGTAAGGACGGACACAATCAGCCCCAGCATTTT.

This clone was seen just once. The V gene is TRBV4-1, the J gene TRBJ2-1; perhaps TRBD1 as D (6 bases). This CDR3 comprises 16 residues. Germline V lookup: CDR1 MGHRA, CDR2 YSYEKL. Between the trimmed V and J ends, which lost 4 bases and 0 bases, there was a span of 13 bases. The CDR3 coding sequence is TGCGCCAGCAGCCGCCCAGACAGGAGCTCCTACAATGAGCAGTTCTTC. Residues: CASSRPDRSSYNEQFF.

The rearrangement uses TRBV19 and TRBJ1-2; TRBD1 matches at 9 bases. The germline gives CDR1 LNHDA, CDR2 SQIVND (reference sequence). The J segment lost 1 base and the V segment lost 4 bases, leaving 10 bases of the junction unmatched. The CDR3 totals 17 residues. The CDR3 DNA sequence: TGTGCCAGTAGTACTACTCGACAGGGGGGCCTTAACTATGGCTACACCTTC. This translates into CASSTTRQGGLNYGYTF.

The CDR3, as DNA: TGTGCCAGCAGGGAGGTTTTCACTGAAGCTTTCTTT. Amino acids: CASREVFTEAFF. The chain carries TRBV6-5 and TRBJ1-1, with unresolved D. The CDR3 is 12 residues long. The germline V gene encodes CDR1 MNHEY and CDR2 SVGAGI. V was pared by 6 bases and J by 4 bases, with 9 bases between.

The V gene is TRBV3-1 (or the pseudogene TRBV3-2), the J gene TRBJ1-2, with no clear D. Between the trimmed V and J ends, which lost 5 bases and 8 bases, there was a span of 15 bases. This CDR3 comprises 13 residues. Germline V gene data show CDR1 as LGHDT and CDR2 as YNNKEL (reference sequence). The DNA of the CDR3 is TGTGCCAGCAGCGACCTAGGTAGCGTGGGCTACACCTTC. Translated: CASSDLGSVGYTF.

The chain carries TRBV11-2 and TRBJ2-7; 7 bases match TRBD1. CDR3 length: 14 residues. Looked up from germline, CDR1 is SGHAT and CDR2 is FQNNGV. The V gene end was trimmed by 5 bases and the J gene end by 2 bases; junction bases not matched to a gene: 6. CDR3 in amino acids: CASSLDRSAYEQYF. CDR3 DNA sequence: TGTGCCAGCAGCCTGGACAGGTCGGCCTACGAGCAGTACTTC.

A single count supports this clone. The rearrangement joins TRBV7-3 to TRBJ2-5; TRBD2 matches 14 bases. This CDR3 contains 17 residues. Germline loops: CDR1 SGHTA, CDR2 FQGTGA. J lost 1 base, V lost 5 bases, and 6 bases had no gene match. CDR3 DNA: TGTGCCAGCAGCCCAGGGACTAGCGGGGGCGGCCAAGAGACCCAGTACTTC. As protein: CASSPGTSGGGQETQYF.

This clone appeared a single time. V usage is TRBV5-5 and J usage is TRBJ2-2; 7 bases fit TRBD1. The CDR3 loop spans 17 amino acids. V dropped 4 bases and J dropped 1; count of bases not matched to a gene: 10. Per germline, CDR1 SGHKS and CDR2 YYEKEE (reference sequence). CDR3 sequence reads: CASSPRDRLWNTGELFF. The DNA for the CDR3 is TGTGCCAGCAGCCCCCGGGACAGACTATGGAACACCGGGGAGCTGTTTTTT.

V usage is TRBV5-1 and J usage is TRBJ1-1; TRBD1 agrees at 8 bases. V was pared by 4 bases and J by 4 bases, with 18 bases of the junction left unmatched. This CDR3 region has 18 residues. The germline V gene encodes CDR1 SGHRS and CDR2 YFSETQ. CDR3 residues: CASSRGPGQVVLGTEAFF. CDR3 sequence (DNA): TGCGCCAGCAGCCGTGGCCCGGGACAGGTTGTATTAGGCACTGAAGCTTTCTTT.

As to this clone: This sample also contains other DNA sequences that code for the same CDR3. This chain links TRBV4-1 with TRBJ2-3; TRBD1 aligns across 9 bases. CDR3 length equals 15 residues. Germline-derived CDR1 and CDR2 are MGHRA and YSYEKL. The V segment lost 3 bases and the J segment 2 bases; nucleotides outside the gene matches: 3. CDR3 DNA sequence: TGCGCCAGCAGCCAGGGACAGGGAGACACAGATACGCAGTATTTT. It is translated as CASSQGQGDTDTQYF.

The chain couples TRBV19 to TRBJ1-5, with unresolved D. V lost 6 bases and J lost 0, with 12 bases in between. Germline CDR1 is LNHDA and CDR2 is SQIVND (reference sequence). The CDR3 has 15 amino acids. CDR3 residues: CASRKTENSNQPQHF. The CDR3 region has the DNA TGTGCCAGTAGGAAAACAGAGAATAGCAATCAGCCCCAGCATTTT. Combining the CDR3 with reference TRBV19 and TRBJ1-5 gives the whole variable domain DGGITQSPKYLFRKEGQNVTLSCEQNLNHDAMYWYRQDPGQGLRLIYYSQIVNDFQKGDIAEGYSVSREKKESFPLTVTSAQKNPTAFYLCASRKTENSNQPQHFGDGTRLSIL.

The chain combines TRBV19 with TRBJ1-4, with D possibly matching TRBD1 (6 bases). Germline CDR1 reads LNHDA; CDR2 reads SQIVND (reference sequence). The CDR3 totals 15 residues. Trimming stripped 0 bases from V and 4 bases from J, with 9 bases between. The CDR3 nucleotides read TGTGCCAGTAGTATAGAGGGACAACTTAATGAAAAACTGTTTTTT. It yields the protein CASSIEGQLNEKLFF.

The V gene is TRBV2, the J gene TRBJ1-1; D remains unclear. The ends were cut back, 2 bases at V and 5 bases at J, with 9 bases in the middle. Germline V gives CDR1 SNHLY, CDR2 FYNNEI. CDR3 size: 13 residues. Written as DNA, the CDR3 is TGTGCCAGCAGTGAACGAGTATTGACTGAAGCTTTCTTT. This encodes CASSERVLTEAFF.

This clone is a singleton in its sample. The chain combines TRBV5-1 with TRBJ2-5; TRBD2 is a possible D gene (6 bases). V was cut by 5 bases and J by 1 base, with 15 bases left in between. CDR3 length: 15 residues. The germline V gene encodes CDR1 SGHRS and CDR2 YFSETQ. CDR3 residues: CASRTSGRGQETQYF. Here the CDR3 DNA reads TGCGCCAGCAGGACAAGCGGGCGGGGCCAAGAGACCCAGTACTTC.

This sequence joins TRBV19 and TRBJ2-5; 9 nucleotides line up with TRBD1. V was clipped by 6 bases and J by 7 bases; unmatched bases: 6. CDR1 and CDR2 (germline): LNHDA, SQIVND (reference sequence). The length of the CDR3 is 13 residues. This chain's CDR3 is CASRDRGPGTQYF. In nucleotides, the CDR3 is TGTGCCAGTAGGGACAGGGGTCCGGGGACCCAGTACTTC.

V usage is TRBV4-3 and J usage is TRBJ2-7, with 7 bases matching TRBD2. V was clipped by 3 bases and J by 3 bases; unmatched bases: 8. The germline CDR1 and CDR2 sequences are LGHNA and YSLEER. The CDR3 sequence is 15 residues long. The CDR3 loop reads CASSHLPGGIYEQYF. The CDR3 DNA follows: TGCGCCAGCAGCCATCTCCCGGGGGGAATCTACGAGCAGTACTTC.

This clone has more than one count but fewer than ten. V and J are TRBV7-3 and TRBJ1-2, with D maybe TRBD1 (5 bases). Per the germline V gene, CDR1 is SGHTA and CDR2 is FQGTGA. V lost 1 base and J lost 1, with 13 bases in between. The length of the CDR3 is 16 residues. CDR3 region: CASSLRTTDINYGYTF. The CDR3 nucleotides read TGTGCCAGCAGCTTAAGGACGACAGATATTAACTATGGCTACACCTTC.

This clone is a singleton in its sample. The chain links TRBV27 to TRBJ1-2; D is undetermined. The ends were cut back, 5 bases at V and 3 bases at J, with 19 bases in the middle. The CDR3 covers 16 residues. Per germline, CDR1 MNHEY and CDR2 SMNVEV (reference sequence). The CDR3 loop reads CASSPAAGGSYYGYTF. The CDR3 DNA reads TGTGCCAGCAGTCCCGCCGCGGGCGGCAGCTACTATGGCTACACCTTC.

J is TRBJ1-6 and V is TRBV7-9, with 8 bases fitting TRBD1. Unmatched junction bases numbered 8, after V lost 6 bases and J lost 7 bases. The CDR3 runs to 15 residues. Germline CDR1 SEHNR, CDR2 FQNEAQ (reference sequence). The CDR3 bases are TGTGCCAGCAGTTACAATGACAGGGGAAATTCACCCCTCCACTTT. Translation gives CASSYNDRGNSPLHF.

The CDR3 protein is CASSFGDRAYNEQFF. As DNA, the CDR3 is TGTGCCAGCAGCTTCGGGGACAGGGCCTACAATGAGCAGTTCTTC. This chain uses TRBV5-5 with TRBJ2-1, with 9 bases identical to TRBD1. The CDR3 runs 15 residues. V gave up 2 bases and J gave up 2 bases; unmatched junction bases: 2. Per the germline V gene, CDR1 is SGHKS and CDR2 is YYEKEE (reference sequence).

In DNA, the CDR3 is TGTGCCAGCAGTTTGTTGGGACAGGGGTTCGACCAGCCCCAGCATTTT. Translation gives CASSLLGQGFDQPQHF. The rearrangement joins TRBV28 to TRBJ1-5, with 10 bases lining up with TRBD1. Trimming took 3 bases from V and 7 from J; bases not matched to a gene: 9. The CDR3 sequence is 16 residues long. Germline values: CDR1 MDHEN, CDR2 SYDVKM. Full variable domain (outside the CDR3, taken from reference TRBV28 and TRBJ1-5): DVKVTQSSRYLVKRTGEKVFLECVQDMDHENMFWYRQDPGLGLRLIYFSYDVKMKEKGDIPEGYSVSREKKERFSLILESASTNQTSMYLCASSLLGQGFDQPQHFGDGTRLSIL.

The gene calls are TRBV9 and TRBJ2-5; D perhaps matches TRBD2 (7 bases). Germline V CDR1 and CDR2: SGDLS, YYNGEE. The CDR3 is 14 residues long. The V gene lost 4 bases and the J gene lost 6 bases, with 16 bases spanning the gap. CDR3 DNA sequence: TGTGCCAGCAGCCCACAGGGCGGGAGTAAGACCCAGTACTTC. The encoded protein is CASSPQGGSKTQYF.

This chain links TRBV18 with TRBJ2-5; TRBD2 matches at 13 bases. CDR3 length: 17 amino acids. Germline V lookup: CDR1 KGHSH, CDR2 LQKENI. Trimming at V came to 4 bases and at J to 4 bases, leaving 9 bases not matched to a gene. The CDR3 bases are TGTGCCAGCTCACGGACTAGCGGGAGAGGAGTGTCAGAGACCCAGTACTTC. Amino acids: CASSRTSGRGVSETQYF.

This clone appeared once. The chain couples TRBV29-1 to TRBJ1-2, with a weak D call TRBD1 (6 bases). CDR3 length equals 10 residues. The V end was cut by 6 bases, the J end by 8 bases, with 10 bases between. Germline assignment: CDR1 SQVTM and CDR2 ANQGSEA. The CDR3 bases are TGCAGCGTCCCAGGGGTCGGCTACACCTTC. Its translation: CSVPGVGYTF.